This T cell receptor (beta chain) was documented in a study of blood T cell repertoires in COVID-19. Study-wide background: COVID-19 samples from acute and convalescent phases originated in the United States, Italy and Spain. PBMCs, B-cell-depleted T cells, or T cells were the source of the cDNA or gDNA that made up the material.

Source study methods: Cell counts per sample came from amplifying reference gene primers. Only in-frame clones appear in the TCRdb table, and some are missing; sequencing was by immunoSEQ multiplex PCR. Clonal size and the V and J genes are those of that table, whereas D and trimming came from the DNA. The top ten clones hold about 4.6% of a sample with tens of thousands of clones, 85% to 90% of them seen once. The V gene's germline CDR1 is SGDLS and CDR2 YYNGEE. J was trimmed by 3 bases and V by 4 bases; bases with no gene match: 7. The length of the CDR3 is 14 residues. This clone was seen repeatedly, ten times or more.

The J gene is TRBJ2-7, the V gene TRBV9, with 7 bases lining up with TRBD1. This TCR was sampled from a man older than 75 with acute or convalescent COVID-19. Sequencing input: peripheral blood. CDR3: CASSFGQAGYEQYF. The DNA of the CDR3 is TGTGCCAGCAGCTTCGGACAGGCCGGCTACGAGCAGTACTTC.